This paragraph reports one T cell receptor beta chain. What it binds is not known. With 60 Vbeta and 13 Jbeta primers, the PCR was carried out. Produced via immunoSEQ multiplex PCR; TCRdb's table is partial and in-frame only. The repertoire table contains 100,000 to 150,000 clones. The data stem from a study of cytomegalovirus exposure and HLA in healthy donors. Study-level findings and limits: In a later analysis, about 17,000 TCR beta sequences were associated with HLA alleles at 0.05 false discovery rate.

CDR3 length: 16 amino acids. Germline V gives CDR1 SQVTM, CDR2 ANQGSEA. Trimming cost V 0 bases and J 3 bases, with 17 bases left between them. Sequences were obtained from PBMCs. This chain joins TRBV29-1 and TRBJ1-2; D is unresolved. This receptor was obtained from a man aged 30-40 years in good health and CMV-seronegative. The CDR3 DNA sequence: TGCAGCGTTGAAGATCAAGACCAGGTGCAATACTATGGCTACACCTTC. This gives the protein CSVEDQDQVQYYGYTF.